This entry is about one T cell receptor beta chain. Many counts were recorded for this clonotype. The antigen it binds to is not known. Within one base of it there is no much larger clone, and no base qualities were kept. The library was produced with RT-PCR. Sequencing was performed on a NextSeq 550. The raw public reads went through TCRdb reprocessing: fastp at Q25, MiXCR clone calling, in-frame beta chains kept. Each CDR3 protein appears once, grouped with its most common genes and DNA. A total of 28,000 or so distinct CDR3 sequences appear in this sample, nearly 7% of them only once. Around a third of the sample is in the top ten clones. These data originate in a study of patients and donors after allogeneic stem cell transplantation (dated by TCRdb to the early 2020s). V is clipped by 8 bases and J by 4 bases, and the sequence between their germline boundaries is 17 bases long. As encoded in the germline V gene, CDR1 is MDHEN while CDR2 is SYDVKM. Reading from cysteine to phenylalanine, the CDR3 counts 14 amino acids. Left in the record is the CDR3 DNA by itself, 42 bases read in frame from the first base.

The sequence derives from a human donor who was either an allogeneic HSCT recipient or a stem cell or donor lymphocyte infusion donor (not recorded which). It is not recorded whose cells these are; they may come from a transplant donor. This sequence uses TRBV28 and TRBJ1-2, and the D gene may be TRBD1, 6 bases matching. Source material: blood, either unsorted or a sorted T cell fraction (not recorded which). The nucleotides are TGTGCCAGCTATCCCTACAGGGAAACCTATGGCTACACCTTC. This gives the protein CASYPYRETYGYTF.